This TCR beta chain stems from a study of blood T cell repertoires in COVID-19. The V end was cut by 3 bases, the J end by 0 bases, with 17 bases between. CDR3 size: 17 residues. Germline V gives CDR1 MNHEY, CDR2 SMNVEV (reference sequence). The assay was immunoSEQ multiplex PCR, and TCRdb's table has in-frame clones only and misses some. The sample has around 250,000 clones; more than 75% are singletons. The sequencing sample was made of peripheral blood. The source of this sequence is a woman in her 70s with active or convalescent COVID-19. The V and J genes are TRBV27 and TRBJ1-2; tentative D call: TRBD1 (5 bases). This CDR3 reads CASSFEGGDRANYGYTF. The CDR3 nucleotides read TGTGCCAGCAGTTTCGAAGGTGGAGACAGAGCTAACTATGGCTACACCTTC.